A selection of T cell receptor beta chains follows, all from one sample in a study of T cell changes during pregnancy in multiple sclerosis. Data came from immunoSEQ multiplex PCR; TCRdb stores just in-frame clones and leaves some out. This repertoire shows some 70,000 clones, just over 90% found once; its top ten account for about 1.4%. Material: peripheral blood, obtained in the second trimester of pregnancy. These receptors all stem from a female donor in good health, enrolled as a control in a pregnancy study. Both conserved end residues are part of each CDR3. A D gene is named only where the DNA matches it firmly. Size values are once, few and many counts, or a class for expanded clones, and some rows have none.

cdr3_nt cdr3_aa j_call d_call v_call clone_size
TGTGCCAGCTCATCGAAGGACAGGTACCGCTCCAACGAGCAGTACTTC CASSSKDRYRSNEQYF TRBJ2-7 TRBD1 TRBV18 -
TGTGCCAGCAGCTCGTCAGCGGGTCTCGATACGCAGTATTTT CASSSSAGLDTQYF TRBJ2-3 - TRBV7-6 -
TGCAGCGCTACGACAGGGGACGAGCAGTACTTC CSATTGDEQYF TRBJ2-7 TRBD1 TRBV29-1 -
TGCAGCGTTGAATTACAGGGGGCCAACGGGGAGCTGTTTTTT CSVELQGANGELFF TRBJ2-2 TRBD1 TRBV29-1 -
TGTGCCAGCAGTTCCCCCCGGACAGGGTTGAACACTGAAGCTTTCTTT CASSSPRTGLNTEAFF TRBJ1-1 TRBD1 TRBV27 once
TGTGCCAGCAGCGTAGATCAGAACACTGAAGCTTTCTTT CASSVDQNTEAFF TRBJ1-1 - TRBV9 -
TGCGCCAGCAGCCAAGAATCCGGGTATGGCTACACCTTC CASSQESGYGYTF TRBJ1-2 - TRBV4-1 -
TGTGCCAGCAGTGCTTGGGACAGGGCCAGCTCTGGGGCCAACGTCCTGACTTTC CASSAWDRASSGANVLTF TRBJ2-6 TRBD1 TRBV28 once
TGTGCCAGCTCACCGCCGGGGTCCTACGAGCAGTACTTC CASSPPGSYEQYF TRBJ2-7 - TRBV18 once
TGTGCCAGCAGCCGCGACAGGGGAGCCTACAATGAGCAGTTCTTC CASSRDRGAYNEQFF TRBJ2-1 TRBD1 TRBV7-3 -
TGCGCCAGCAGCCGAGGGGACTCGGGACAGTACAATGAGCAGTTCTTC CASSRGDSGQYNEQFF TRBJ2-1 - TRBV4-1 -
TGTGCCAGCAGCCATCATCGGGGGAACACTGAAGCTTTCTTT CASSHHRGNTEAFF TRBJ1-1 - TRBV7-9 few
TGTGCCAGCAGCCACCGGGACACTGAAGCTTTCTTT CASSHRDTEAFF TRBJ1-1 - TRBV7-9 -
TGTGCCAGCAGCCCACTAGCGGGAGGCCCCTACTCCTACAATGAGCAGTTCTTC CASSPLAGGPYSYNEQFF TRBJ2-1 TRBD2 TRBV7-9 -
TGCAGCGTTGAAGGCGGGAGCTACAATGAGCAGTTCTTC CSVEGGSYNEQFF TRBJ2-1 TRBD2 TRBV29-1 -
TGTGCTAGTGGTTTTGGGGCTAGCGGGGGGGCAGATACGCAGTATTTT CASGFGASGGADTQYF TRBJ2-3 TRBD2 TRBV12-5 -
TGCGCCAGCAGCTTCCGGGGGGGGGATACGCAGTATTTT CASSFRGGDTQYF TRBJ2-3 TRBD2 TRBV5-1 -
TGTGCCAGCAGCTTGGGGCTAGCGGGGGGGTATGAGCAGTTCTTC CASSLGLAGGYEQFF TRBJ2-1 TRBD2 TRBV5-4 -
TGCAGCGTTGAACTTTCCCCTAGCGGGACCTACGAGCAGTACTTC CSVELSPSGTYEQYF TRBJ2-7 TRBD2 TRBV29-1 -
TGCGCCAGCAGCCAATACTTCGGGGAGCTGTTTTTT CASSQYFGELFF TRBJ2-2 - TRBV4-3 few